One sample yielded the 27 T cell receptor beta chains listed below, sequenced in a study of control samples from healthy donors and cancer patients. Repertoires were generated with immunoSEQ multiplex PCR, while TCRdb's copy carries only in-frame clones and drops some. The sample holds around 130,000 clones; approximately 94% are singletons and the top ten take about 3.6%. The sequenced material came from blood. The receptor source for this set is a man aged 25 to 40 in good health.

This chain connects TRBV27 to TRBJ1-1; perhaps TRBD1 as D (5 bases). This CDR3 has 14 residues. Germline values: CDR1 MNHEY, CDR2 SMNVEV (reference sequence). The ends were cut back, 3 bases at V and 2 bases at J, with 10 bases in the middle. DNA of the CDR3: TGTGCCAGCAGTTTTCGAGGACATAACACTGAAGCTTTCTTT. Translated, it gives CASSFRGHNTEAFF.

The chain combines TRBV6-5 with TRBJ1-1, with TRBD1 matching over 8 bases. CDR1 and CDR2 from the germline V gene are MNHEY and SVGAGI. The CDR3 loop spans 15 amino acids. The J segment lost 6 bases and the V segment lost 6 bases, leaving 12 bases of the junction unmatched. CDR3 DNA: TGTGCCAGCAGCTATCGGACAGGGTTGAGTGCTGAAGCTTTCTTT. The encoded protein is CASSYRTGLSAEAFF.

The rearrangement uses TRBV5-4 and TRBJ1-4; tentative D call: TRBD1 (5 bases). Germline-derived CDR1 and CDR2 are SGHNT and YYREEE (reference sequence). The length of the CDR3 is 14 residues. The V gene lost 3 bases and the J gene lost 8 bases, with 14 bases spanning the gap. This chain's CDR3 is CASSSTGPGEKLFF. Here the CDR3 DNA reads TGTGCCAGCAGCTCGACGGGACCGGGGGAAAAACTGTTTTTT.

J is TRBJ1-1 and V is TRBV9, with TRBD1 as a possible D gene (5 bases). Germline assignment: CDR1 SGDLS and CDR2 YYNGEE. Trimming pared 4 bases from V and 4 bases from J, leaving 20 bases between. The CDR3 runs 16 residues. CDR3 coding DNA: TGTGCCAGCAGCTCTGCGGTCCAGGGTCGGGGCACTGAAGCTTTCTTT. Translation gives CASSSAVQGRGTEAFF.

This sequence joins TRBV4-1 and TRBJ2-7; TRBD1 matches at 9 bases. Germline CDR1 MGHRA, CDR2 YSYEKL. The CDR3 has 15 residues. V lost 4 bases, J lost 3 bases, and 7 bases stayed unmatched. DNA of the CDR3: TGCGCCAGCAGCCTGACGGACAGGGGCGGCTACGAGCAGTACTTC. Protein sequence: CASSLTDRGGYEQYF.

The rearrangement joins TRBV9 to TRBJ2-7; D is ambiguous. The V gene lost 0 bases and the J gene lost 4 bases, with 8 bases spanning the gap. Germline V gives CDR1 SGDLS, CDR2 YYNGEE. This CDR3 spans 13 amino acids. For the CDR3, the DNA is TGTGCCAGCAGCGTAGCCACGGAATACGAGCAGTACTTC. It translates to CASSVATEYEQYF.

The V call is TRBV21-1, the J call TRBJ1-5. TRBV21-1 represents a pseudogene. The CDR3 has 15 amino acids. The CDR3 DNA sequence: TGTGCCAGCACCACCCCAGCGGGGACGAATCAGCCCCAGCATTTT. Translated: CASTTPAGTNQPQHF.

On this clone: Additional DNA sequences in this sample encode the identical CDR3. The V and J genes are TRBV3-1 (or the pseudogene TRBV3-2) and TRBJ2-7, with unresolved D. CDR3 size: 13 residues. Germline loops: CDR1 LGHDT, CDR2 YNNKEL (reference sequence). V was shortened by 4 bases and J by 0 bases, with 7 bases between the two germline ends. The CDR3 here is CASSLRVSYEQYF. As DNA, the CDR3 is TGTGCCAGCAGCCTTCGGGTCTCCTACGAGCAGTACTTC.

This clone was seen more than once but under ten times. The chain uses TRBV10-2 and TRBJ1-2; 7 bases line up with TRBD1. CDR3 length: 17 amino acids. Germline loops: CDR1 WSHSY, CDR2 SAAADI. The V segment lost 4 bases and the J segment 6 bases; nucleotides outside the gene matches: 17. The DNA of the CDR3 is TGCGCCAGCAGTGGACCAGGGGGAAGTGATGGACTGCATGGCTACACCTTC. It yields the protein CASSGPGGSDGLHGYTF.

This clone came up a few times. The chain combines TRBV5-1 with TRBJ1-2; D uncertain. The germline CDR1 and CDR2 sequences are SGHRS and YFSETQ. This CDR3 is built from 15 residues. Trimming removed 1 base at V and 1 base at J, with 11 bases between. The CDR3 coding sequence is TGCGCCAGCAGCTTGTACGGCAGCGATAACTATGGCTACACCTTC. Translated: CASSLYGSDNYGYTF.

The chain carries TRBV18 and TRBJ2-7; the D gene is possibly TRBD2 (7 bases). The V end was cut by 6 bases, the J end by 4 bases, with 10 bases between. The CDR3 has 12 residues. CDR1 is KGHSH, CDR2 LQKENI, per germline. The CDR3 region has the DNA TGTGCCAGCTCGGGGGGGCGGTACGAGCAGTACTTC. It codes for CASSGGRYEQYF.

The chain recombines TRBV2 with TRBJ2-5; possibly TRBD1 or TRBD2 for D (5 bases each). The ends were cut back, 5 bases at V and 5 bases at J, with 9 bases in the middle. Germline loops: CDR1 SNHLY, CDR2 FYNNEI. The CDR3 is made up of 12 amino acids. CDR3 amino acids: CASSRGAETQYF. The CDR3 coding sequence is TGTGCCAGCAGTAGAGGGGCTGAGACCCAGTACTTC.

The chain employs TRBV4-3 and TRBJ1-2; 8 nucleotides match TRBD1. This CDR3 region has 16 residues. Germline V gives CDR1 LGHNA, CDR2 YSLEER. After removal of 1 base from V and 8 bases from J, the junction contained 12 bases not matched to a gene. CDR3 DNA: TGCGCCAGCAGCCAAGCGTGGCCAGGGGGCGAGAAGGGCTACACCTTC. It specifies CASSQAWPGGEKGYTF.

CDR3 sequence (DNA): TGTGCCGCTCGGGGACAGGGGGACACTGAAGCTTTCTTT. Its protein product is CAARGQGDTEAFF. The chain combines TRBV10-3 with TRBJ1-1; the match to TRBD1 covers 11 bases. The V gene end was trimmed by 11 bases and the J gene end by 3 bases; junction bases not matched to a gene: 5. The CDR3 is 13 amino acids. The V gene's germline CDR1 is ENHRY and CDR2 SYGVKD.

On this clone itself: The junction shows a germline mismatch at one end, possibly a read error. The same CDR3 arises from other DNA sequences in this sample as well. The rearrangement joins TRBV7-2 to TRBJ2-7, with 8 bases fitting TRBD1. Germline V gene data show CDR1 as SGHTA and CDR2 as FQGNSA. The CDR3 loop spans 15 amino acids. CDR3 loop: CASSLAPQGAYEQYF. In DNA form, the CDR3 reads TGTGCCAGCAGCTTAGCCCCCCAGGGGGCCTACGAGCAGTACTTT.

V and J are TRBV19 and TRBJ2-3, with D perhaps matching TRBD2 (5 bases). The germline CDR1 and CDR2 sequences are LNHDA and SQIVND (reference sequence). V was pared by 4 bases and J by 8 bases, with 7 bases between. This CDR3 has 11 amino acids. The CDR3 spells CASSTGGTQYF. In nucleotides, the CDR3 is TGTGCCAGTAGTACCGGAGGTACGCAGTATTTT.

The chain uses TRBV4-2 and TRBJ1-6; tentative D call: TRBD1 (6 bases). Trimming removed 0 bases at V and 0 bases at J, with 15 bases between. There are 19 residues in the CDR3. The germline CDR1 and CDR2 sequences are LGHNA and YNFKEQ. CDR3 sequence (DNA): TGTGCCAGCAGCCAAGAAGGTACAGGGTTCAGCTCCTATAATTCACCCCTCCACTTT. It specifies CASSQEGTGFSSYNSPLHF.

The rearrangement links TRBV10-3 to TRBJ2-3; no definite D call. This CDR3 contains 15 residues. V lost 2 bases, J lost 4 bases, and 13 bases lay in between. Germline V gives CDR1 ENHRY, CDR2 SYGVKD. The DNA for the CDR3 is TGTGCCATCAGTGAGCGGGTTCAAGTGGCAGATACGCAGTATTTT. It codes for CAISERVQVADTQYF.

This clone was detected only once. This sequence joins TRBV7-2 and TRBJ2-1, with D perhaps matching TRBD2 (7 bases). Germline V gives CDR1 SGHTA, CDR2 FQGNSA. V lost 1 base to trimming and J lost 7 bases, with 11 bases between them. The CDR3 is made up of 14 amino acids. CDR3 amino acids: CASSLGGGLNEQFF. Written as DNA, the CDR3 is TGTGCCAGCAGCTTAGGGGGGGGCCTGAATGAGCAGTTCTTC.

This chain uses TRBV9 with TRBJ1-2; D perhaps matches TRBD1 (6 bases). Germline CDR1 is SGDLS and CDR2 is YYNGEE. The CDR3 consists of 16 residues. With 5 bases removed from V and 0 bases from J, the gap between germline ends came to 17 bases. The CDR3 spells CASSLGQLAPNYGYTF. CDR3 coding DNA: TGTGCCAGCAGTCTTGGACAGCTAGCTCCTAACTATGGCTACACCTTC.

This chain links TRBV19 with TRBJ1-4, with D hard to call. The CDR3 spans 12 residues. The V gene's germline CDR1 is LNHDA and CDR2 SQIVND (reference sequence). V lost 5 bases and J lost 7, with 8 bases in between. Written as DNA, the CDR3 is TGTGCCAGTAGTCCCCCGAGTGAAAAACTGTTTTTT. It translates to CASSPPSEKLFF.

The V call is TRBV27, the J call TRBJ1-2; D unclear. This CDR3 comprises 13 residues. Trimming shortened V by 6 bases and J by 2 bases, and 10 bases separated the two germline ends. Germline V gene data show CDR1 as MNHEY and CDR2 as SMNVEV (reference sequence). The DNA of the CDR3 is TGTGCCAGCAGCTTGGGCAACAACTATGGCTACACCTTC. Amino acid sequence: CASSLGNNYGYTF.

The chain is built from TRBV5-4 and TRBJ2-7; D might be TRBD2 (6 bases). V was clipped by 4 bases and J by 0 bases, with 17 bases between them. The germline V gene encodes CDR1 SGHNT and CDR2 YYREEE (reference sequence). This CDR3 spans 16 amino acids. The CDR3 loop reads CASSLGGGAVSYEQYF. The CDR3 region has the DNA TGTGCCAGCAGCCTGGGAGGAGGAGCTGTCTCCTACGAGCAGTACTTC.

The chain employs TRBV7-9 and TRBJ2-7; a possible D gene is TRBD1 (5 bases). The germline CDR1 and CDR2 sequences are SEHNR and FQNEAQ (reference sequence). This CDR3 has 15 amino acids. Trimming cost V 6 bases and J 2 bases, with 17 bases left between them. The CDR3 here is CASSLSTRGPYEQYF. CDR3 in DNA: TGTGCCAGCAGTCTTTCCACAAGGGGCCCCTACGAGCAGTACTTC.

V is TRBV3-1 (or the pseudogene TRBV3-2) and J is TRBJ2-5; tentatively, D is TRBD1 (6 bases). Germline values: CDR1 LGHDT, CDR2 YNNKEL (reference sequence). V was pared by 5 bases and J by 6 bases, with 13 bases between. CDR3 length equals 13 residues. CDR3 nucleotides: TGTGCCAGCAGCACACAGGGTTTCAAGACCCAGTACTTC. Protein sequence: CASSTQGFKTQYF.

This clone has just one count. This chain links TRBV2 with TRBJ1-1, with D maybe TRBD1 (5 bases). Germline-derived CDR1 and CDR2 are SNHLY and FYNNEI. Trimming pared 1 base from V and 6 bases from J, leaving 12 bases between. This CDR3 comprises 14 residues. CDR3 region: CASSEGPGGPEAFF. The DNA of the CDR3 is TGTGCCAGCAGTGAAGGCCCGGGGGGACCTGAAGCTTTCTTT.

The rearrangement uses TRBV4-3 and TRBJ1-6, with a weak D call TRBD1 (6 bases). The CDR3 is made up of 16 amino acids. Between the trimmed V and J ends, which lost 3 bases and 3 bases, there was a span of 12 bases. Germline values: CDR1 LGHNA, CDR2 YSLEER. CDR3 loop: CASSQAGEHYNSPLHF. The CDR3 nucleotides read TGCGCCAGCAGCCAGGCAGGGGAGCACTATAATTCACCCCTCCACTTT.